A selection of T cell receptor beta chains follows, all from one sample in a study of Ad26.COV2.S vaccination and SARS-CoV-2 variants. The assay was immunoSEQ multiplex PCR, and TCRdb's table has in-frame clones only and misses some. Of a few hundred thousand clones detected, approximately 88% appear once; the ten largest clones hold 2.9%. This sample comprised peripheral blood, obtained in a trial of Ad26.COV2.S vaccine versus placebo. The receptors here all came from a person between 18 and 59 years old who received the Ad26.COV2.S COVID-19 vaccine or a placebo. CDR3s include the opening cysteine and the closing phenylalanine or tryptophan. A D gene is named only where the DNA matches it firmly. Clone size is stated in some rows and not others, as once, few, many or a class when expanded.

D gene	V gene	clone size	J gene	CDR3 protein	CDR3 DNA
.	TRBV4-1	.	TRBJ2-1	CASSRGGDFYNEQFF	TGCGCCAGCAGCCGGGGCGGGGACTTTTACAATGAGCAGTTCTTC
TRBD1	TRBV4-1	.	TRBJ1-4	CASSQEETGTATNEKLFF	TGCGCCAGCAGCCAAGAAGAGACCGGGACAGCAACTAATGAAAAACTGTTTTTT
.	TRBV30	.	TRBJ1-4	CAWSDRVREKLFF	TGTGCCTGGAGTGACAGGGTTCGCGAAAAACTGTTTTTT
TRBD2	TRBV6-2/TRBV6-3	.	TRBJ2-3	CASSLLAGVGTDTQYF	TGTGCCAGCAGTCTGCTAGCGGGGGTAGGAACAGATACGCAGTATTTT
.	TRBV7-2	.	TRBJ1-3	CASSLRGRGSGNTIYF	TGTGCCAGCAGCTTACGGGGACGGGGATCTGGAAACACCATATATTTT
.	TRBV6-5	many	TRBJ1-6	CASSLRSYNSPLHF	TGTGCCAGCAGCCTCAGGAGCTATAATTCACCCCTCCACTTT
TRBD1	TRBV5-4	.	TRBJ1-6	CASSPPGQRSSYNSPLHF	TGTGCCAGCAGCCCGCCGGGACAGAGGAGCTCCTATAATTCACCCCTCCACTTT
.	TRBV7-6	.	TRBJ2-3	CASNLPGDTQYF	TGTGCCAGCAACTTACCTGGAGATACGCAGTATTTT
.	TRBV2	.	TRBJ2-2	CASSKLGPSTGELFF	TGTGCCAGCAGCAAGCTAGGACCGAGCACCGGGGAGCTGTTTTTT
.	TRBV11-2	.	TRBJ1-1	CASSLGRLRAVNTEAFF	TGTGCCAGCAGCTTAGGTCGTCTAAGAGCGGTGAACACTGAAGCTTTCTTT
.	TRBV2	few	TRBJ1-5	CASSEIWTSPDYSNQPQHF	TGTGCCAGCAGTGAAATATGGACGTCGCCGGACTATAGCAATCAGCCCCAGCATTTT
TRBD2	TRBV11-3	.	TRBJ2-3	CASSLTGTSGGSPYF	TGTGCCAGCAGCTTGACCGGGACTAGCGGGGGCTCACCGTATTTT
.	TRBV9	once	TRBJ1-5	CASSLEGSNQPQHF	TGTGCCAGCAGCCTCGAGGGGTCTAATCAGCCCCAGCATTTT
TRBD1	TRBV19	.	TRBJ1-6	CASSTAGGHSPLHF	TGTGCCAGTAGTACCGCAGGGGGTCATTCACCCCTCCACTTT
.	TRBV27	.	TRBJ1-6	CASSSRFSQNSPLHF	TGTGCCAGCAGCTCTCGATTTTCACAGAATTCACCCCTCCACTTT
TRBD1	TRBV7-9	.	TRBJ1-5	CASSSGPGQSMGGNQPQHF	TGTGCCAGCAGCTCAGGGCCGGGACAGTCTATGGGGGGCAATCAGCCCCAGCATTTT
TRBD1	TRBV19	.	TRBJ2-2	CASSIPGGAAGELFF	TGTGCCAGTAGTATCCCAGGGGGCGCCGCCGGGGAGCTGTTTTTT
.	TRBV5-6	once	TRBJ1-3	CASSLVRPGNTIYF	TGTGCCAGCAGCTTGGTCAGGCCTGGAAACACCATATATTTT
.	TRBV18	.	TRBJ2-2	CASSPRESGELFF	TGTGCCAGCTCACCCAGAGAGTCCGGGGAGCTGTTTTTT
.	TRBV18	.	TRBJ1-5	CASSPKSGYQPQHF	TGTGCCAGCTCACCAAAGTCGGGTTACCAGCCCCAGCATTTT
.	TRBV7-8	few	TRBJ2-1	CASSLSLGLLNEQFF	TGTGCCAGCAGTCTTAGCCTGGGACTCCTCAATGAGCAGTTCTTC
.	TRBV4-2	.	TRBJ1-6	CASSQDTEPLHF	TGTGCCAGCAGCCAAGATACGGAACCCCTCCACTTT
.	TRBV7-6	.	TRBJ2-7	CASSPEPRGPYNEQYF	TGTGCCAGCAGCCCGGAGCCCAGGGGCCCCTACAACGAGCAGTACTTC
.	TRBV5-1	once	TRBJ2-1	CASSLAGSSNEQFF	TGCGCCAGCAGCTTGGCCGGTAGCAGCAATGAGCAGTTCTTC
TRBD1	TRBV19	once	TRBJ2-2	CASSLTGGGTGELFF	TGTGCCAGTAGTCTCACAGGGGGTGGTACCGGGGAGCTGTTTTTT
TRBD2	TRBV7-9	.	TRBJ2-5	CASRLSGRGETQYF	TGTGCCAGCAGGCTTAGCGGGAGAGGCGAGACCCAGTACTTC
.	TRBV5-1	.	TRBJ2-5	CASSIGHLSETQYF	TGCGCCAGCAGCATAGGACATTTATCAGAGACCCAGTACTTC
.	TRBV19	once	TRBJ1-1	CASDGRPLSMNTEAFF	TGTGCCAGTGACGGGAGGCCCCTTTCTATGAACACTGAAGCTTTCTTT
TRBD2	TRBV6-6	.	TRBJ2-6	CASSQRLAVGANVLTF	TGTGCCAGCAGCCAAAGGCTAGCGGTGGGGGCCAACGTCCTGACTTTC
.	TRBV5-1	once	TRBJ1-2	CASSSTGAGDGYTF	TGCGCCAGCAGCTCCACGGGGGCTGGGGATGGCTACACCTTC
.	TRBV24-1	.	TRBJ2-5	CATSDSEQPIQETQYF	TGTGCCACCAGTGATTCGGAACAGCCGATACAAGAGACCCAGTACTTC
TRBD1	TRBV3-1/TRBV3-2	.	TRBJ2-1	CASSQATGGYEQFF	TGTGCCAGCAGCCAAGCGACAGGGGGCTATGAGCAGTTCTTC
TRBD2	TRBV10-3	.	TRBJ2-7	CAISGEGYEQYF	TGTGCCATCAGTGGGGAGGGCTACGAGCAGTACTTC
TRBD1	TRBV18	.	TRBJ2-1	CASSRGTGAYNEQFF	TGTGCCAGCTCTCGGGGGACAGGGGCCTACAATGAGCAGTTCTTC
TRBD1	TRBV2	.	TRBJ1-1	CASSLQGARTEAFF	TGTGCCAGCAGCCTACAGGGGGCGAGGACTGAAGCTTTCTTT
TRBD2	TRBV9	.	TRBJ2-3	CASSVSGGWRADTQYF	TGTGCCAGCAGCGTAAGCGGGGGTTGGCGGGCAGATACGCAGTATTTT
.	TRBV6-5	once	TRBJ1-5	CASSYSGSNQPQHF	TGTGCCAGCAGTTACTCCGGTAGCAATCAGCCCCAGCATTTT
TRBD2	TRBV11-3	.	TRBJ2-5	CASSLGGKQETQYF	TGTGCCAGCAGCCTGGGGGGGAAGCAAGAGACCCAGTACTTC
TRBD2	TRBV2	.	TRBJ2-1	CASSNSGNSYNEQFF	TGTGCCAGCAGTAATAGCGGGAACTCCTACAATGAGCAGTTCTTC
.	TRBV30	.	TRBJ1-2	CAWSRRDGYTF	TGTGCCTGGAGTCGAAGGGATGGCTACACCTTC
TRBD2	TRBV4-3	.	TRBJ2-3	CASSQLGLAGGPDTQYF	TGCGCCAGCAGCCAACTGGGACTAGCGGGGGGCCCAGATACGCAGTATTTT
TRBD2	TRBV6-2/TRBV6-3	.	TRBJ2-1	CASNPGLASNEQFF	TGTGCCAGCAACCCCGGACTAGCGAGCAATGAGCAGTTCTTC
TRBD1	TRBV9	.	TRBJ2-6	CASSVVGQAHSGANVLTF	TGTGCCAGCAGCGTAGTGGGACAGGCGCACTCTGGGGCCAACGTCCTGACTTTC
.	TRBV4-1	.	TRBJ2-3	CASSQAGPQYF	TGCGCCAGCAGCCAAGCTGGACCGCAGTATTTT
TRBD1	TRBV5-1	.	TRBJ1-2	CASSLGQGSGNYGYTF	TGCGCCAGCAGCCTAGGACAGGGCTCCGGAAACTATGGCTACACCTTC
TRBD1	TRBV27	.	TRBJ1-2	CASSFGQDYGYTF	TGTGCCAGCAGTTTCGGACAGGACTATGGCTACACCTTC
.	TRBV4-3	.	TRBJ1-2	CASSHVPGSYGYTF	TGCGCCAGCAGCCACGTGCCAGGGAGCTATGGCTACACCTTC
.	TRBV3-1/TRBV3-2	.	TRBJ2-5	CASSRGEEPYQETQYF	TGTGCCAGCAGCCGAGGGGAAGAACCGTACCAAGAGACCCAGTACTTC